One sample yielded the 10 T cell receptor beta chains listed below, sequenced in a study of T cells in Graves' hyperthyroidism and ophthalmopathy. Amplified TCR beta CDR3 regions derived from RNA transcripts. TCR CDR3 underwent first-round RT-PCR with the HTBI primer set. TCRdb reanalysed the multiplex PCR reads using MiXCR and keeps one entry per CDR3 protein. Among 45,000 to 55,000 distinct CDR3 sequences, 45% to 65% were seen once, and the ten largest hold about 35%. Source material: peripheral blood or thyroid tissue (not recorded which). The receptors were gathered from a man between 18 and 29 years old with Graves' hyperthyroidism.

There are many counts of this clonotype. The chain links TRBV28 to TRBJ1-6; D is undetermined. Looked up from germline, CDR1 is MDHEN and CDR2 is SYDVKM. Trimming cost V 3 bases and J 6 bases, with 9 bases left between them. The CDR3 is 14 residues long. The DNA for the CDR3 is TGTGCCAGCAGTTTGGCGGGGATTAATTCACCCCTCCACTTT. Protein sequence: CASSLAGINSPLHF.

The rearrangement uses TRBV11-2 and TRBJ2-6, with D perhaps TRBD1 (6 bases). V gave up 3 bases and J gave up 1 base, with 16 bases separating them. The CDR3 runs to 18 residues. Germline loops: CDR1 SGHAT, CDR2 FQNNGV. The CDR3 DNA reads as TGTGCCAGCAGCTTCCCGGCAGGGGCCTCGTCTGGGGCCAACGTCCTGACTTTC. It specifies CASSFPAGASSGANVLTF.

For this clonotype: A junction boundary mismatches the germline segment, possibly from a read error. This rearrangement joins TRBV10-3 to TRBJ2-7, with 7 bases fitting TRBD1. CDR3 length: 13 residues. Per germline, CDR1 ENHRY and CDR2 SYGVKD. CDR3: CAITEVTGREQYF. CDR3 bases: TGTGCCATCACTGAGGTGACAGGGAGAGAGCAGTACTTC.

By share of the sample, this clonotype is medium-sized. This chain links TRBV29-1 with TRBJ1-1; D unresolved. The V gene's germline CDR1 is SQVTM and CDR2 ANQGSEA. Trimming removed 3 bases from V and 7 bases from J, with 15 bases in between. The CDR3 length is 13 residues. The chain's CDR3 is CSVESRFRGEAFF. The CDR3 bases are TGCAGCGTTGAGTCCAGGTTCAGAGGTGAAGCTTTCTTT.

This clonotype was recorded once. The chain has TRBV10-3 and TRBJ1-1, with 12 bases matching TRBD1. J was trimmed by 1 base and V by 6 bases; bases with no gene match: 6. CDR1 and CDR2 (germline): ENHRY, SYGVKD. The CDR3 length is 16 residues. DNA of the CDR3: TGTGCCATCAGACAAAGGGACAGGGGGCCGAACACTGAAGCTTTCTTT. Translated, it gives CAIRQRDRGPNTEAFF.

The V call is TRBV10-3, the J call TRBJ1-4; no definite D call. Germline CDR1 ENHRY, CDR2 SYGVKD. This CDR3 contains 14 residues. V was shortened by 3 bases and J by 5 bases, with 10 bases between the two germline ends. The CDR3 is CAISERAENEKLFF. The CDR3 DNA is TGTGCCATCAGTGAACGGGCAGAGAATGAAAAACTGTTTTTT.

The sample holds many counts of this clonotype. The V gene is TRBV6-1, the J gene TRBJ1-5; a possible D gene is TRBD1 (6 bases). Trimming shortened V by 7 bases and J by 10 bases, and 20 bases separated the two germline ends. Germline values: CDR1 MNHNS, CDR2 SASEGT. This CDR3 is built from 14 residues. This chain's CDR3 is CASKLTGGVYPQHF. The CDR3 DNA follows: TGTGCCAGCAAATTGACAGGAGGGGTATACCCCCAGCATTTT.

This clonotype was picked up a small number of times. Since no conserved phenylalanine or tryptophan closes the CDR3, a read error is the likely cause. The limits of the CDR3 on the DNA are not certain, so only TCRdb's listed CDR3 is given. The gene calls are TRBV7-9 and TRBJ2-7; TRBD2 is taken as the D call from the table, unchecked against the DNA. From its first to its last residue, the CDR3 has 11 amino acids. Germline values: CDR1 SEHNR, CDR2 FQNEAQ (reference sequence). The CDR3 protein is CASSRDGTQHY.

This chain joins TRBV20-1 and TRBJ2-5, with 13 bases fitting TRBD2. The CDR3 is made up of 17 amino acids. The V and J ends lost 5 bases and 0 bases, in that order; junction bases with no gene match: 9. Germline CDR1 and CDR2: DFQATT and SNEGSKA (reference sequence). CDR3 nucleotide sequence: TGCAGTGCTGGAACTAGCGGGGGGGCCGGTGACCAAGAGACCCAGTACTTC. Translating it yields CSAGTSGGAGDQETQYF.

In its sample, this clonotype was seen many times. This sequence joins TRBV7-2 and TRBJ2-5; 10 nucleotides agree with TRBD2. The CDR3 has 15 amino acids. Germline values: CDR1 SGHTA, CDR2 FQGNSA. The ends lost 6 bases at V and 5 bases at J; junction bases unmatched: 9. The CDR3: CASRTGTSVYETQYF. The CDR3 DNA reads TGTGCCAGCAGGACCGGGACTAGCGTCTATGAGACCCAGTACTTC.